This entry is about one T cell receptor beta chain. This specimen belongs to a study of blood T cell repertoires in COVID-19. Overall study context: Researchers got acute and convalescent COVID-19 samples from the United States, Italy and Spain.

The CDR3 loop spans 13 amino acids. Trimming pared 6 bases from V and 1 base from J, leaving 10 bases between. The V gene's germline CDR1 is SGHNT and CDR2 YYREEE (reference sequence). Authors' methods: Estimation of nucleated cell counts relied on the amplification of reference gene primers. Method: immunoSEQ multiplex PCR; TCRdb's copy keeps in-frame clones and lacks some. The DNA was the basis for D and trimming; V, J and clone size are from that table. The table includes 190,000 or so clones, about 86% detected once. The chain links TRBV5-4 to TRBJ1-1; D ambiguous. Sample: peripheral blood. The clonotype comes from a woman aged 18-29 years who had recovered from COVID-19. This chain's CDR3 is CASKDISNTEAFF. The CDR3 coding sequence is TGTGCCAGCAAAGACATTTCGAACACTGAAGCTTTCTTT.